This T cell receptor (beta chain) emerged from a study of blood T cell repertoires in COVID-19. Seattle's cohort entered during active infection and was followed longitudinally. Per the authors' pipeline: The assay estimated nucleated cells by amplifying reference gene primers. Libraries were prepared by immunoSEQ multiplex PCR; TCRdb keeps only in-frame clonotypes and omits some of them. Clone size and V and J calls were adopted from that table, with D and trimming inferred from the DNA. This sample has about 370,000 clones, with roughly nine tenths found just once. CDR1 and CDR2 from the germline V gene are WSHSY and SAAADI. The CDR3 contains 16 residues. V trimming: 3 bases; J trimming: 2 bases; junction bases outside the gene matches: 8.

Sequencing used peripheral blood. The chain links TRBV10-2 to TRBJ2-3; 7 bases are a match to TRBD1. The origin of this receptor is a woman aged 25 to 39 with COVID-19, enrolled during active disease. In DNA, the CDR3 is TGCGCCAGCAGTGAAGACAGGGCGGCTTACACAGATACGCAGTATTTT. This sequence encodes CASSEDRAAYTDTQYF.